Sequencing of this T cell receptor beta chain was carried out in a study of T cell repertoires in cytomegalovirus infection (dated by TCRdb to the late 2010s). For the wider study: Donor HLA type was relevant to the analysis, because carriage of CMV infection together with the matching HLA type was indicated by public TCR beta signatures.

The reads were generated on an Illumina HiSeq 1500. Using fastp trimming at Q25 and MiXCR clonotype assembly, TCRdb reanalyzed the public sequencing data and kept in-frame beta chains. Entries are consolidated by CDR3 protein sequence, retaining the most common genes and DNA. This sample gives around 450,000 distinct CDR3 sequences in total; roughly 12% of them show up just once. The ten largest account for roughly a tenth of the sample. Here is what the overall study found, with its caveats: In both this cohort and an independent cohort of 350 or so donors, the cumulative frequency of public TCR beta family members distinguished carriers of CMV infection plus the relevant HLA type. The ex vivo response was dominated by HLA-C-restricted CMV-specific TCR beta clonotypes, which also provided the single most frequent clonotype in two of eight donors.

This clonotype was recorded many times. The target of this receptor is not known. Qualities for individual bases were not recorded, and no much larger clone is one base off. Measured from the cysteine to the phenylalanine, the CDR3 is 13 residues long. Left in the record is the CDR3 DNA by itself, 39 bases read in frame from the first base. CDR1 is given as MDHEN and CDR2 as SYDVKM, both from the germline V gene. At the junction V is shortened by 6 bases and J by 7 bases; bases outside the gene matches: 7. The chain is assembled from TRBV28 and TRBJ2-7, with 9 bases matching TRBD1. The sample taken for sequencing was PBMCs. This sequence was found in a human donor in good health (CMV status not recorded). Some clones in this sample may be carry-over from other donors' samples. The CDR3 reads CASRGQGDREQYF. At the DNA level, the sequence is TGTGCCAGCAGGGGACAGGGAGACAGGGAGCAGTACTTC.